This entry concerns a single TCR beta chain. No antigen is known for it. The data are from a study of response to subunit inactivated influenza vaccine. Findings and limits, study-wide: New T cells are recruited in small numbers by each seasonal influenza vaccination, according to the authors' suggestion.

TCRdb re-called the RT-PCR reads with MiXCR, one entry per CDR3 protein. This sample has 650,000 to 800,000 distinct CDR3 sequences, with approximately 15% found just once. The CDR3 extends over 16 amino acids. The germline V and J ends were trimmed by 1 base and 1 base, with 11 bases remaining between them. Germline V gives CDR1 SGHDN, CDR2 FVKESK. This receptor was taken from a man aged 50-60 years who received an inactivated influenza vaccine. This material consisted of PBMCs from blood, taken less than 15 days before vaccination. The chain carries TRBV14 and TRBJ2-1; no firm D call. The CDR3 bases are TGTGCCAGCAGCCAAGGATGGGGTCTGTCCTACAATGAGCAGTTCTTC. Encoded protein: CASSQGWGLSYNEQFF.